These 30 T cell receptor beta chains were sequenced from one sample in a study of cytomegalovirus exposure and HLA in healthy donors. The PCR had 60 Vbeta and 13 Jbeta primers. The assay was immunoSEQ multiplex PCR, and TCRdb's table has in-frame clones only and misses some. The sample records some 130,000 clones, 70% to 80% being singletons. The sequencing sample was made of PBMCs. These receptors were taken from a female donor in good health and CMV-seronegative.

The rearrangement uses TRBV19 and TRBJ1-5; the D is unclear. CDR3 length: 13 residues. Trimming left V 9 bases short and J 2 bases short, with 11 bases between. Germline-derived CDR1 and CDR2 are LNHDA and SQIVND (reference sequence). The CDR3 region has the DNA TGTGCCAGCGGGAGGTTGGGCAATCAGCCCCAGCATTTT. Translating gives CASGRLGNQPQHF.

CDR3 coding DNA: TGTGCCAGCAGTGACATGCGGGAGGAGAGCACAGATACGCAGTATTTT. Amino acids: CASSDMREESTDTQYF. The chain is built from TRBV6-4 and TRBJ2-3; TRBD2 matches at 8 bases. Per the germline V gene, CDR1 is MRHNA and CDR2 is SNTAGT. The length of the CDR3 is 16 residues. The trim removed 2 bases at V and 0 bases at J, leaving 4 bases unmatched.

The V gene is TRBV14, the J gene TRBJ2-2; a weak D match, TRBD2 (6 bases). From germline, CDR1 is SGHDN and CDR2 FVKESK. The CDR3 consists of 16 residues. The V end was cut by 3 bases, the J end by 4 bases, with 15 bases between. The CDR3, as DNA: TGTGCCAGCAGCCACGGAGCGGGTGGGATCACCGGGGAGCTGTTTTTT. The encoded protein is CASSHGAGGITGELFF. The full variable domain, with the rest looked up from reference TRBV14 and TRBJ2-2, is EAGVTQFPSHSVIEKGQTVTLRCDPISGHDNLYWYRRVMGKEIKFLLHFVKESKQDESGMPNNRFLAERTGGTYSTLKVQPAELEDSGVYFCASSHGAGGITGELFFGEGSRLTVL.

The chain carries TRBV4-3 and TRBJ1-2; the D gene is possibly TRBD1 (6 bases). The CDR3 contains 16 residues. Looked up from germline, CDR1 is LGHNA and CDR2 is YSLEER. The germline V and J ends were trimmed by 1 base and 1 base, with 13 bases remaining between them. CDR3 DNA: TGCGCCAGCAGCCAAGCCCCAGGACAGAATAACTATGGCTACACCTTC. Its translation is CASSQAPGQNNYGYTF.

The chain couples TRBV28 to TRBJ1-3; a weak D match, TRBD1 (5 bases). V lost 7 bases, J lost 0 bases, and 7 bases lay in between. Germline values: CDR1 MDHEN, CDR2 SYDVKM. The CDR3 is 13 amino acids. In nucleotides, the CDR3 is TGTGCCAGCACCGGGGGCTCTGGAAACACCATATATTTT. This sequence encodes CASTGGSGNTIYF.

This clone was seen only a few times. DNA for the CDR3: TGTGCCAGCAGCCTTATGATGCCCGGGACAGGGGCCAAAAACATTCAGTACTTC. It codes for CASSLMMPGTGAKNIQYF. The genes are TRBV7-2 and TRBJ2-4, with 9 bases that match TRBD1. CDR1 is SGHTA, CDR2 FQGNSA, per germline. This CDR3 comprises 18 residues. Trimming at V came to 5 bases and at J to 1 base, leaving 12 bases not matched to a gene.

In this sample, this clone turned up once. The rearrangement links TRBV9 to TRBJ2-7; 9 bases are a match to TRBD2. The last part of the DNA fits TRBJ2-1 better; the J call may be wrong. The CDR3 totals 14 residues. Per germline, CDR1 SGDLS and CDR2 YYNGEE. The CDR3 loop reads CASSVEGGRGEQFF. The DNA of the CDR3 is TGTGCCAGCAGCGTAGAGGGCGGGAGGGGTGAGCAGTTCTTC.

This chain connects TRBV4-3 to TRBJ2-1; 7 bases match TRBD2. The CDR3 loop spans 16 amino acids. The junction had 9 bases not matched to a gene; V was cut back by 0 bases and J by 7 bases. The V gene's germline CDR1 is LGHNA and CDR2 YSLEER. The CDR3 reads CASSQDAGGSLNEQFF. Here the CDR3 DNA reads TGCGCCAGCAGCCAAGATGCGGGCGGGAGTTTGAATGAGCAGTTCTTC.

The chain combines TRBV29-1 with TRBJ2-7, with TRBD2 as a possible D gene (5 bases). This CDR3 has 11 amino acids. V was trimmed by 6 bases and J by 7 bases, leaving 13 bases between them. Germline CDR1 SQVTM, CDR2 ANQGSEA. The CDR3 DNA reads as TGCAGCGTGCCACAAGGCGGGGAGCAGTACTTC. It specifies CSVPQGGEQYF.

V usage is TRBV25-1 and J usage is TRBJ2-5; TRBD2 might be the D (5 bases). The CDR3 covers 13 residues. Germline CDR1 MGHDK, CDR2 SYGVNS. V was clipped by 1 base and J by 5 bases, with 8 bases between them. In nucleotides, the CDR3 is TGTGCCAGCAGTGAATCCGGGGAGGAGACCCAGTACTTC. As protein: CASSESGEETQYF.

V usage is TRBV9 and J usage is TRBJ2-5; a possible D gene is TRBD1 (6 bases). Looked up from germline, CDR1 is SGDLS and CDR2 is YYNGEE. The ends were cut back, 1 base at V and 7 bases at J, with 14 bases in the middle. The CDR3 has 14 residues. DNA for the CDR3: TGTGCCAGCAGCGTACGGGCAGGGGAAGCGACCCAGTACTTC. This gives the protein CASSVRAGEATQYF.

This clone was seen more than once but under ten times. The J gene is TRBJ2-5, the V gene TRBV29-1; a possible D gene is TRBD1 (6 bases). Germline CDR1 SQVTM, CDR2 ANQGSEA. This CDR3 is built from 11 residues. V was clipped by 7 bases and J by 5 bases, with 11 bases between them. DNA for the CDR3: TGCAGCGCCGGGGACACTGAGACCCAGTACTTC. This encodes CSAGDTETQYF.

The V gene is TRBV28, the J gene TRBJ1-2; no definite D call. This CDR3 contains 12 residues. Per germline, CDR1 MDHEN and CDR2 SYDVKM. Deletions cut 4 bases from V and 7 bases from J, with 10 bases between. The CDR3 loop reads CASSYYYTGYTF. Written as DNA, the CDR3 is TGTGCCAGCAGTTACTATTATACTGGCTACACCTTC.

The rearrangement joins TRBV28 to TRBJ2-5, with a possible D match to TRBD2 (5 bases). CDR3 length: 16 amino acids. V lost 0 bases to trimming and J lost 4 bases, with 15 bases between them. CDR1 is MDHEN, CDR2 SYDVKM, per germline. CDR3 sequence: CASSLCKEDSRETQYF. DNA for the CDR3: TGTGCCAGCAGTTTATGTAAAGAGGACTCCCGAGAGACCCAGTACTTC.

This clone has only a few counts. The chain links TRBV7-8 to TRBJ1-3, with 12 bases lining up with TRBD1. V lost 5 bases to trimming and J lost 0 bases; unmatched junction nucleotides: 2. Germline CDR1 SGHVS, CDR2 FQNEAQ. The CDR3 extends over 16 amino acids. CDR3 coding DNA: TGTGCCAGCAGCCAGGGACAGGGGGCCTCTGGAAACACCATATATTTT. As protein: CASSQGQGASGNTIYF.

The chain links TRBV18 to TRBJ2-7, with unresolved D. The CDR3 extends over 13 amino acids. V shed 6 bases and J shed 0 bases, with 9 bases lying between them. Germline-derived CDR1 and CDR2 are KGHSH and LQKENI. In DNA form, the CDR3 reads TGTGCCAGCTCGTCGACTTCCTCCTACGAGCAGTACTTC. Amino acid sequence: CASSSTSSYEQYF. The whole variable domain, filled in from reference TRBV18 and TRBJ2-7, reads NAGVMQNPRHLVRRRGQEARLRCSPMKGHSHVYWYRQLPEEGLKFMVYLQKENIIDESGMPKERFSAEFPKEGPSILRIQQVVRGDSAAYFCASSSTSSYEQYFGPGTRLTVT.

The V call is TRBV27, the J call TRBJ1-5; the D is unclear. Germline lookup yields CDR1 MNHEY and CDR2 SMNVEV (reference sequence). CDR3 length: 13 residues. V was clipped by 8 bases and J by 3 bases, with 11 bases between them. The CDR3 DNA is TGTGCCAGCGCCTCGGTTACCAATCAGCCCCAGCATTTT. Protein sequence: CASASVTNQPQHF.

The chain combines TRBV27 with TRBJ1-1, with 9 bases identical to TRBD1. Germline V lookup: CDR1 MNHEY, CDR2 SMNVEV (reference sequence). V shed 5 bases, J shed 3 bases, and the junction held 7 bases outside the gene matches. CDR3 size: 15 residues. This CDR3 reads CASSPRTGADTEAFF. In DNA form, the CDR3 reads TGTGCCAGCAGTCCTCGGACAGGGGCGGACACTGAAGCTTTCTTT.

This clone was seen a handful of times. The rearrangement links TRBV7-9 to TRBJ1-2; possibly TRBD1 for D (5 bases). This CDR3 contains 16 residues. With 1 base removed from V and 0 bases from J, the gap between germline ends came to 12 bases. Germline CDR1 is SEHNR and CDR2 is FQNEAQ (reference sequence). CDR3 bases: TGTGCCAGCAGCTTAGAACAGGCGATAGCTAACTATGGCTACACCTTC. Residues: CASSLEQAIANYGYTF.

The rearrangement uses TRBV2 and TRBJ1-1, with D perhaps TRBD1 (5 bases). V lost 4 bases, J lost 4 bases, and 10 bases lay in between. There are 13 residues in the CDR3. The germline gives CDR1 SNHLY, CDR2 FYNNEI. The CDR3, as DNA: TGTGCCAGCAGTGTCGGCAGGGCCACTGAAGCTTTCTTT. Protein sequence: CASSVGRATEAFF.

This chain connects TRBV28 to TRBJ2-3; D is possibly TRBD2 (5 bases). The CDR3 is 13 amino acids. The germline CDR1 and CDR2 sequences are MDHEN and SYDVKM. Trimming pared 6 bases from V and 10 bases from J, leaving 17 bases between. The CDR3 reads CASRGRPGAPQYF. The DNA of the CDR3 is TGTGCCAGCAGGGGGAGACCGGGCGCCCCGCAGTATTTT.

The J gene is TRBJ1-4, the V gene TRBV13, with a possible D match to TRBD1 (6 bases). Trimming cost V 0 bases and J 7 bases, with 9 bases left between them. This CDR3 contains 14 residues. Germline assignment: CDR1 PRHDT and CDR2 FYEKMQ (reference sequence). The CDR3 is CASSLGQGSEKLFF. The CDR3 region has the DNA TGTGCCAGCAGCTTAGGGCAGGGGAGTGAAAAACTGTTTTTT.

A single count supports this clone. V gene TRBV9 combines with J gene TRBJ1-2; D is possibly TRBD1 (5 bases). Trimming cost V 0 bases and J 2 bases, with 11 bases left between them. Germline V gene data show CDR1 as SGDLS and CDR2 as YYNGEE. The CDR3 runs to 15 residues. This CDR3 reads CASSVGGAGNYGYTF. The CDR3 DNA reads TGTGCCAGCAGCGTAGGAGGCGCAGGGAACTATGGCTACACCTTC.

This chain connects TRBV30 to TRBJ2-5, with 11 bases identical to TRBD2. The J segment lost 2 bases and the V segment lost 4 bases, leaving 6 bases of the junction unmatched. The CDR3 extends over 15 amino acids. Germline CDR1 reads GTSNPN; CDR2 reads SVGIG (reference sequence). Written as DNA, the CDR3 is TGTGCCTGGACCCCGGGACTAGCGGTACAAGAGACCCAGTACTTC. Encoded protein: CAWTPGLAVQETQYF. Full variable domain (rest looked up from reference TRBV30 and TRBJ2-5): SQTIHQWPATLVQPVGSPLSLECTVEGTSNPNLYWYRQAAGRGLQLLFYSVGIGQISSEVPQNLSASRPQDRQFILSSKKLLLSDSGFYLCAWTPGLAVQETQYFGPGTRLLVL.

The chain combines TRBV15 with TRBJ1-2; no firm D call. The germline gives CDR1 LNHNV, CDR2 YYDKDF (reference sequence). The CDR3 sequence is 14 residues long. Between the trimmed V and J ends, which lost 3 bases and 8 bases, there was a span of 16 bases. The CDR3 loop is CATSSDGVSGGYTF. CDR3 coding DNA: TGTGCCACCAGCAGTGACGGAGTTAGCGGGGGCTACACCTTC.

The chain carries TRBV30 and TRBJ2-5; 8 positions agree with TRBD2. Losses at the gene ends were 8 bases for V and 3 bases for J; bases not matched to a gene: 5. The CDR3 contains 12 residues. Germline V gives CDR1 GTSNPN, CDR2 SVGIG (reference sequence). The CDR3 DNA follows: TGTGCCGCCGATAGCGGGGAAGAGACCCAGTACTTC. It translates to CAADSGEETQYF.

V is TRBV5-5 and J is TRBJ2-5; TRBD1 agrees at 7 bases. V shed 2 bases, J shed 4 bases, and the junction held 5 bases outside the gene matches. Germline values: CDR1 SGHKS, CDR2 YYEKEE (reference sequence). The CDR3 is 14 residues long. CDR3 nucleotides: TGTGCCAGCAGCTTAGTCGAGGGGGCAGAGACCCAGTACTTC. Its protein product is CASSLVEGAETQYF.

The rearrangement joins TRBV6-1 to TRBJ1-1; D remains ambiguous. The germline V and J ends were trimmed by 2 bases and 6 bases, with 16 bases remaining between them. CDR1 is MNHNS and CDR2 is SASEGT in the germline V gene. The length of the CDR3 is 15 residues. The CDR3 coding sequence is TGTGCCAGCAGTGAAAAGGGAGGCCGCCGCCCTGAAGCTTTCTTT. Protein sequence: CASSEKGGRRPEAFF.

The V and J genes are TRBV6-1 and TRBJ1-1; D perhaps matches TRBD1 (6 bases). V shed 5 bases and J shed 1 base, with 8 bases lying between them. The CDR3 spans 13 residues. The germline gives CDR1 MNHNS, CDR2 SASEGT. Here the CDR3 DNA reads TGTGCCAGCAGTCAACAGGGGAACACTGAAGCTTTCTTT. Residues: CASSQQGNTEAFF.

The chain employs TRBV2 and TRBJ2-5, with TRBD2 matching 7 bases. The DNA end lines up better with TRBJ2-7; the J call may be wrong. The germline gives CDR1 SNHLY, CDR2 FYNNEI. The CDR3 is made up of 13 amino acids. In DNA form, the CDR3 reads TGTGCCAGCAGTGGGGAGGGGCCCAACGAGCAGTACTTC. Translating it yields CASSGEGPNEQYF.